The entry below describes one T cell receptor beta chain. These data originate in a study of molecular identifiers for immune sequencing clone quantification. CDR3 size: 13 residues. Germline lookup yields CDR1 MDHEN and CDR2 SYDVKM. The ends lost 8 bases at V and 3 bases at J; junction bases unmatched: 7. Via MiXCR, TCRdb re-called the PCR reads, giving one row per CDR3 protein. In the table there are roughly 100,000 distinct CDR3 sequences, around 30% of which are singletons. The origin of this receptor is a human donor in good health. Some libraries in this study had Jurkat cell RNA spiked in. The gene calls are TRBV28 and TRBJ2-7; TRBD2 agrees at 7 bases. Source material: naive CD8+ T cells from blood, with Jurkat cell RNA spiked in. Subset here: FACS-sorted CD8+CD4-CCR7+CD45RA+ naive T cells. The CDR3 spells CASGGRLFYEQYF. CDR3 bases: TGTGCCAGCGGCGGGAGACTCTTCTACGAGCAGTACTTC.